These 17 T cell receptor beta chains came from one sample sequenced in a study of blood T cell repertoires in COVID-19. Profiled with immunoSEQ multiplex PCR; TCRdb holds only in-frame clones, not every one. This table holds about 210,000 clones, about 91% found once. Sample: peripheral blood. The receptor set was obtained from a man younger than 35 with active or convalescent COVID-19.

This chain uses TRBV5-4 with TRBJ2-7; D remains unclear. Germline V CDR1 and CDR2: SGHNT, YYREEE (reference sequence). V dropped 0 bases and J dropped 0 bases, with 7 bases sitting between them. The CDR3 is 14 amino acids. The CDR3 loop is CASSLELASYEQYF. CDR3 nucleotide sequence: TGTGCCAGCAGCTTGGAATTAGCCTCCTACGAGCAGTACTTC.

The chain uses TRBV4-2 and TRBJ2-1; 9 positions agree with TRBD2. The CDR3 has 17 residues. V lost 3 bases to trimming and J lost 9 bases; unmatched junction nucleotides: 15. The germline gives CDR1 LGHNA, CDR2 YNFKEQ. The CDR3 is CASSQDLAGLVAGEQFF. The CDR3 DNA reads TGTGCCAGCAGCCAGGATCTAGCGGGACTCGTTGCGGGTGAGCAGTTCTTC.

This clone was detected once. The chain uses TRBV7-9 and TRBJ2-7; 7 positions agree with TRBD1. V was pared by 3 bases and J by 7 bases, with 9 bases of the junction left unmatched. The germline gives CDR1 SEHNR, CDR2 FQNEAQ (reference sequence). There are 14 residues in the CDR3. The CDR3 loop reads CASSLATGTGEQYF. DNA of the CDR3: TGTGCCAGCAGCTTGGCGACAGGGACCGGAGAGCAGTACTTC. Based on the CDR3 plus reference TRBV7-9 and TRBJ2-7, the full variable domain is DTGVSQNPRHKITKRGQNVTFRCDPISEHNRLYWYRQTLGQGPEFLTYFQNEAQLEKSRLLSDRFSAERPKGSFSTLEIQRTEQGDSAMYLCASSLATGTGEQYFGPGTRLTVT.

The chain combines TRBV30 with TRBJ2-3; no clear D gene. Germline values: CDR1 GTSNPN, CDR2 SVGIG (reference sequence). Trimming cost V 2 bases and J 0 bases, with 3 bases left between them. The length of the CDR3 is 12 residues. The CDR3 here is CAWSPSTDTQYF. Written as DNA, the CDR3 is TGTGCCTGGAGTCCTAGCACAGATACGCAGTATTTT.

The CDR3 reads CASSTKGQGTVENEQYF. In nucleotides, the CDR3 is TGTGCCAGTAGTACAAAGGGACAGGGGACGGTGGAAAACGAGCAGTACTTC. The J gene is TRBJ2-7, the V gene TRBV19; TRBD1 agrees at 10 bases. The CDR3 sequence is 17 residues long. The trim removed 4 bases at V and 5 bases at J, leaving 14 bases unmatched. The germline gives CDR1 LNHDA, CDR2 SQIVND (reference sequence).

V and J are TRBV18 and TRBJ2-2; no clear D. Germline lookup yields CDR1 KGHSH and CDR2 LQKENI. The CDR3 covers 14 residues. Between the trimmed V and J ends, which lost 4 bases and 5 bases, there was a span of 11 bases. As DNA, the CDR3 is TGTGCCAGCTCACTTCTAGATCCAACCGGGGAGCTGTTTTTT. The encoded protein is CASSLLDPTGELFF.

The chain joins TRBV29-1 to TRBJ2-7; D perhaps matches TRBD2 (5 bases). This CDR3 has 13 amino acids. The germline V gene has CDR1 SQVTM and CDR2 ANQGSEA. The ends were cut back, 4 bases at V and 3 bases at J, with 13 bases in the middle. For the CDR3, the DNA is TGCAGCGTTGGTCCTAGCAATCACTACGAGCAGTACTTC. Translated, it gives CSVGPSNHYEQYF.

The CDR3 nucleotides are TGTGCCAGCAGCTTCACGGGAACTGGAAACACCATATATTTT. Translated: CASSFTGTGNTIYF. The chain recombines TRBV11-1 with TRBJ1-3; D remains ambiguous. Trimming shortened V by 3 bases and J by 2 bases, and 8 bases separated the two germline ends. CDR1 SGHAT and CDR2 FQDESV come from the germline V gene (reference sequence). The CDR3 sequence is 14 residues long. Complete variable domain (other parts from reference TRBV11-1 and TRBJ1-3): EAEVAQSPRYKITEKSQAVAFWCDPISGHATLYWYRQILGQGPELLVQFQDESVVDDSQLPKDRFSAERLKGVDSTLKIQPAELGDSAMYLCASSFTGTGNTIYFGEGSWLTVV.

The chain carries TRBV3-1 (or the pseudogene TRBV3-2) and TRBJ1-5, with D possibly being TRBD1 (6 bases). In germline, CDR1 is LGHDT, CDR2 YNNKEL (reference sequence). Trimming cost V 0 bases and J 5 bases, with 11 bases left between them. The CDR3 covers 15 residues. The CDR3 coding sequence is TGTGCCAGCAGCCAAGATAGAGGGGGACATCAGCCCCAGCATTTT. This translates into CASSQDRGGHQPQHF.

The chain recombines TRBV7-2 with TRBJ1-3; maybe TRBD1 (5 bases). V lost 0 bases and J 4 bases, leaving 10 bases between the germline ends. This CDR3 region has 15 residues. CDR1 and CDR2 (germline): SGHTA, FQGNSA. The CDR3 nucleotides read TGTGCCAGCAGCTTAGCGGGCAGGGTCGGAAACACCATATATTTT. Translation: CASSLAGRVGNTIYF.

V usage is TRBV7-9 and J usage is TRBJ2-2; D perhaps matches TRBD1 (6 bases). This CDR3 contains 15 residues. The germline CDR1 and CDR2 sequences are SEHNR and FQNEAQ (reference sequence). Trimming left V 3 bases short and J 2 bases short, with 10 bases between. CDR3 residues: CASSFGQTNTGELFF. As DNA, the CDR3 is TGTGCCAGCAGCTTTGGACAGACCAACACCGGGGAGCTGTTTTTT.

The chain couples TRBV7-2 to TRBJ2-1; 9 nucleotides align to TRBD2. Germline CDR1 is SGHTA and CDR2 is FQGNSA. Germline trimming cut 5 bases from V and 2 bases from J; bases unmatched to any gene: 4. The CDR3 spans 15 residues. The chain's CDR3 is CASSPSGIPYNEQFF. As DNA, the CDR3 is TGTGCCAGCAGCCCTAGCGGGATTCCCTACAATGAGCAGTTCTTC.

This rearrangement joins TRBV5-6 to TRBJ2-7; tentatively, D is TRBD2 (6 bases). Germline V gene sequence: CDR1 SGHDT, CDR2 YYEEEE. The CDR3 runs 14 residues. Deletions cut 0 bases from V and 9 bases from J, with 16 bases between. The CDR3 here is CASSLAGANRMQYF. Here the CDR3 DNA reads TGTGCCAGCAGCTTGGCGGGAGCCAACCGAATGCAGTACTTC.

The V gene is TRBV6-4, the J gene TRBJ2-3, with 10 nucleotides matching TRBD2. The J segment lost 1 base and the V segment lost 8 bases, leaving 6 bases of the junction unmatched. Germline loops: CDR1 MRHNA, CDR2 SNTAGT. The CDR3 runs to 15 residues. CDR3 sequence reads: CASGPGTSGTDTQYF. The CDR3 DNA reads as TGTGCCAGCGGGCCCGGGACTAGCGGCACAGATACGCAGTATTTT.

This rearrangement joins TRBV9 to TRBJ2-2; TRBD2 aligns across 13 bases. This CDR3 has 19 amino acids. The germline CDR1 and CDR2 sequences are SGDLS and YYNGEE. J was trimmed by 6 bases and V by 4 bases; bases with no gene match: 15. The CDR3: CASSFSLGGTSGTAGELFF. The CDR3, as DNA: TGTGCCAGCAGCTTTAGTTTGGGAGGGACTAGCGGGACGGCCGGGGAGCTGTTTTTT.

V is TRBV12-3 or TRBV12-4 and J is TRBJ1-2; D is unresolved. The CDR3 length is 13 residues. V was shortened by 8 bases and J by 5 bases, with 15 bases between the two germline ends. The CDR3 is CASASTDFYGYTF. The CDR3 bases are TGTGCCAGCGCTTCGACTGACTTTTATGGCTACACCTTC.

The chain has TRBV6-4 and TRBJ1-1, with unresolved D. The CDR3 runs to 13 residues. Trimming shortened V by 6 bases and J by 3 bases, and 11 bases separated the two germline ends. Germline V gives CDR1 MRHNA, CDR2 SNTAGT. CDR3 DNA sequence: TGTGCCAGCAGCCTCTCCCCGGACACTGAAGCTTTCTTT. This sequence encodes CASSLSPDTEAFF.